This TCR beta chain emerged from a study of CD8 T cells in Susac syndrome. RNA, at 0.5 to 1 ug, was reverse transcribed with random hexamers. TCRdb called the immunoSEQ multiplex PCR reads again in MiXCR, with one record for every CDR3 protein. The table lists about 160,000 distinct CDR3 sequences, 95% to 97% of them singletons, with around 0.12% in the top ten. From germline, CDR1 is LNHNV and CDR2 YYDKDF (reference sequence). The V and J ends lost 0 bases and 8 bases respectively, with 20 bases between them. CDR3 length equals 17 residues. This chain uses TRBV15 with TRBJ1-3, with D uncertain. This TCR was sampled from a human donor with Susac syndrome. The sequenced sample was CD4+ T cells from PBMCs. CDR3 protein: CATSRDRQAFGGDTIYF. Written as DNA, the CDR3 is TGTGCCACCAGCAGAGATCGGCAGGCCTTCGGCGGAGACACCATATATTTT.